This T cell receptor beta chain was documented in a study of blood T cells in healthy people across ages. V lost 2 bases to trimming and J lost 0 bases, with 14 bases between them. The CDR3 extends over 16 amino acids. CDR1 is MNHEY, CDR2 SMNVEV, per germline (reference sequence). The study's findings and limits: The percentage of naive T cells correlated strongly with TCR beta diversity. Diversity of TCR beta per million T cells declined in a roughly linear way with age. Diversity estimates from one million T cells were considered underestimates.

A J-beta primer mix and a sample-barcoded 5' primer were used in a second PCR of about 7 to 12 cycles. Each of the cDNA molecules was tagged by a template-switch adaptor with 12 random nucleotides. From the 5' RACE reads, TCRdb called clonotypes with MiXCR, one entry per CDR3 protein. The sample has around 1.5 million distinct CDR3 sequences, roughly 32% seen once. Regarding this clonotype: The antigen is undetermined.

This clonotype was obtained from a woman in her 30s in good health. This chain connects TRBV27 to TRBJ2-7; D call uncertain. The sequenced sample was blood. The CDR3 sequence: CASSLLPGEVSYEQYF. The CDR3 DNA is TGTGCCAGCAGTTTACTCCCAGGAGAGGTCTCCTACGAGCAGTACTTC.